This T cell receptor beta chain is from a study of blood T cell repertoires in COVID-19. Looking at the study overall: Sites across the United States, Italy and Spain contributed samples from acute and convalescent COVID-19.

This CDR3 has 19 residues. Germline CDR1 is SGDLS and CDR2 is YYNGEE. Trimming stripped 4 bases from V and 4 bases from J, with 28 bases between. Profiling relied on immunoSEQ multiplex PCR, and the TCRdb table lists in-frame clones only, not all of them. The sample has under 350,000 clones, 89% seen once. The gene calls are TRBV9 and TRBJ2-3; D is possibly TRBD2 (5 bases). This receptor was taken from a woman in her thirties or forties who had recovered from COVID-19. The sequenced sample was PBMCs or T cells enriched from blood (not recorded which). The CDR3 region is CASSFIASSRGFGADTQYF. In nucleotides, the CDR3 is TGTGCCAGCAGCTTCATAGCCTCCTCGCGAGGGTTTGGGGCAGATACGCAGTATTTT.